The clone carrying this T cell receptor (beta chain) was observed at least ten times. This entry comes from a study of T cell repertoires in cytomegalovirus infection. Germline lookup yields CDR1 SGHVS and CDR2 FQNEAQ. Trimming shortened V by 2 bases and J by 0 bases, and 14 bases separated the two germline ends. There are 17 residues in the CDR3. TCRdb passed the reads through MiXCR, listing each CDR3 protein once. The profile shows approximately 500,000 distinct CDR3 sequences, 16% of them singletons. The chain recombines TRBV7-8 with TRBJ1-5; perhaps TRBD1 as D (6 bases). The source material was CD8+ T cells from PBMCs. The source is a human donor in good health (CMV status not recorded). Some clones in this sample may be carry-over from other donors' samples. The CDR3 nucleotides are TGTGCCAGCAGCTTAACTTACAGGGTGAATAGCAATCAGCCCCAGCATTTT. This codes for CASSLTYRVNSNQPQHF.